This note documents a single TCR beta chain sequence. Its antigen is unidentified. The V gene's germline CDR1 is KGHSH and CDR2 LQKENI. The V and J ends lost 3 bases and 8 bases respectively, with 17 bases between them. This CDR3 spans 15 amino acids. With constant-segment primers, 5'RACE yielded cDNA libraries of TCR alpha and TCR beta that carried sample barcodes and UMIs. TCRdb fed the 5' RACE reads into MiXCR, producing one record per CDR3 protein. The table lists 350,000 to 400,000 distinct CDR3 sequences, around 21% of them singletons. These data are taken from a study of T-cell memory formation after mild COVID-19. The overall study: In these data, TCR clusters were largely donor specific. Study results and caveats: Some responding clones appeared in pre-infection memory, suggesting cross-reactive memory joined.

The source of this sequence is an adult woman who had mild COVID-19 (a few samples of this study predate the infection). Cell type and time point are not known. Sequencing was done on a sample of PBMCs or a T cell subset sorted from them (not recorded which). V gene TRBV18 combines with J gene TRBJ1-5; D is possibly TRBD1 (6 bases). CDR3 residues: CASSPQPGAGEPQHF. The CDR3 coding sequence is TGTGCCAGCTCACCTCAACCAGGGGCGGGAGAGCCCCAGCATTTT. Using reference TRBV18 and TRBJ1-5 for the parts outside the CDR3, the full variable domain is NAGVMQNPRHLVRRRGQEARLRCSPMKGHSHVYWYRQLPEEGLKFMVYLQKENIIDESGMPKERFSAEFPKEGPSILRIQQVVRGDSAAYFCASSPQPGAGEPQHFGDGTRLSIL.